Below are 4 T cell receptor beta chains sequenced from a single sample in a study of blood T cell repertoires in COVID-19. Sequencing used immunoSEQ multiplex PCR; TCRdb keeps in-frame clones, though not all of them. In the table there are 83,000 or so clones, around 90% of which are singletons. Specimen: peripheral blood. These receptor sequences come from a man at least 80 years old with active or convalescent COVID-19.

The gene calls are TRBV5-6 and TRBJ1-4; possible D gene TRBD1, 6 bases. Deletions cut 0 bases from V and 3 bases from J, with 9 bases between. The CDR3 is 15 residues long. Germline V gene sequence: CDR1 SGHDT, CDR2 YYEEEE. This CDR3 is CASSLDSGANEKLFF. In DNA, the CDR3 is TGTGCCAGCAGCTTGGATTCAGGGGCTAATGAAAAACTGTTTTTT. The variable domain in full, with the rest retrieved from reference TRBV5-6 and TRBJ1-4, is DAGVTQSPTHLIKTRGQQVTLRCSPKSGHDTVSWYQQALGQGPQFIFQYYEEEERQRGNFPDRFSGHQFPNYSSELNVNALLLGDSALYLCASSLDSGANEKLFFGSGTQLSVL.

This chain connects TRBV7-2 to TRBJ2-1, with TRBD2 matching over 11 bases. Germline V gene sequence: CDR1 SGHTA, CDR2 FQGNSA. The ends lost 4 bases at V and 7 bases at J; junction bases unmatched: 12. CDR3 length equals 17 residues. CDR3 sequence reads: CASSSLAGAVGLNEQFF. The CDR3 DNA is TGTGCCAGCAGCTCACTAGCGGGGGCGGTCGGTTTAAATGAGCAGTTCTTC.

This clone appeared a single time. The rearrangement joins TRBV3-1 (or the pseudogene TRBV3-2) to TRBJ1-1; D remains unclear. V lost 1 base, J lost 7 bases, and 13 bases lay in between. In germline, CDR1 is LGHDT, CDR2 YNNKEL (reference sequence). CDR3 length equals 14 residues. CDR3 sequence reads: CASSQGGSLVEAFF. DNA for the CDR3: TGTGCCAGCAGCCAAGGAGGGTCGCTAGTTGAAGCTTTCTTT.

The rearrangement links TRBV7-9 to TRBJ1-4; weak D call: TRBD1 (6 bases). CDR1 is SEHNR, CDR2 FQNEAQ, per germline (reference sequence). V was clipped by 5 bases and J by 8 bases, with 15 bases between them. This CDR3 is built from 14 residues. The CDR3, as DNA: TGTGCCAGCAGCACCGGACAGACGAGGGAAAAACTGTTTTTT. Translating it yields CASSTGQTREKLFF.